A selection of T cell receptor beta chains follows, all from one sample in a study of shared clonotypes between healthy human individuals. The protocol was immunoSEQ multiplex PCR, while the TCRdb copy is restricted to in-frame clones and leaves out a portion. Among roughly 2,000,000 clones, approximately 94% were seen once, and the ten largest hold roughly 1.2%. Sequenced sample: naive CD8+ T cells sorted from blood. Every receptor here comes from a man aged 18 to 29 in good health. Each CDR3 is given with its conserved first and last residue. The D gene is left open where the match is weak. Expanded clones get a size class; other rows say once, few or many, or leave the size out.

TRBV4-1	-	TRBJ2-1	-	CASSPRSYTGSYNEQFF	TGCGCCAGCAGCCCCCGTAGTTACACCGGCTCCTACAATGAGCAGTTCTTC
TRBV4-1	-	TRBJ1-1	-	CASSQVRLREAFF	TGCGCCAGCAGCCAAGTCAGACTAAGAGAAGCTTTCTTT
TRBV6-1	TRBD1	TRBJ2-2	-	CASSVYPGQSGELFF	TGTGCCAGCAGTGTGTATCCGGGACAGTCAGGGGAGCTGTTTTTT
TRBV2	TRBD2	TRBJ2-1	-	CASSMTSGTYNEQFF	TGTGCCAGCAGTATGACTAGCGGGACCTACAATGAGCAGTTCTTC
TRBV19	TRBD2	TRBJ2-3	-	CASSISGISTDTQYF	TGTGCCAGTAGTATTAGCGGGATTAGCACAGATACGCAGTATTTT
TRBV6-6	-	TRBJ2-2	-	CASSYRYNTGELFF	TGTGCCAGCAGTTACCGCTATAACACCGGGGAGCTGTTTTTT
TRBV28	TRBD1	TRBJ2-1	-	CASTYRGRTYNEQFF	TGTGCCAGCACCTACAGGGGCAGGACCTACAATGAGCAGTTCTTC
TRBV25-1	TRBD2	TRBJ2-5	-	CASRSVSSGKETQYF	TGTGCCAGCCGCAGTGTGTCTAGCGGGAAAGAGACCCAGTACTTC
TRBV5-6	-	TRBJ2-3	-	CASSLGQGGLFTQYF	TGTGCCAGCAGCTTGGGGCAGGGAGGTCTTTTTACGCAGTATTTT
TRBV27	-	TRBJ2-7	-	CASSPGNTYEQYF	TGTGCCAGCAGTCCCGGGAACACCTACGAGCAGTACTTC
TRBV2	TRBD1	TRBJ2-7	-	CASRDRGRVYEQYF	TGTGCCAGCAGGGACAGGGGGCGAGTCTACGAGCAGTACTTC
TRBV5-1	-	TRBJ1-6	-	CASSLAGQGAYNSPLHF	TGCGCCAGCAGCTTGGCCGGTCAGGGTGCATATAATTCACCCCTCCACTTT
TRBV4-1	-	TRBJ1-4	-	CASSYGPLDEKLFF	TGCGCCAGCAGCTATGGGCCTTTAGATGAAAAACTGTTTTTT
TRBV4-1	TRBD1	TRBJ1-1	-	CASRLTGQLHENTEAFF	TGCGCCAGCAGACTCACGGGACAGCTCCACGAGAACACTGAAGCTTTCTTT
TRBV5-1	TRBD1	TRBJ2-7	-	CASSLVQGEYNEQYF	TGCGCCAGCAGCTTGGTGCAGGGGGAATATAACGAGCAGTACTTC
TRBV6-5	-	TRBJ2-1	-	CASSYSIAFYEQFF	TGTGCCAGCAGTTACTCGATCGCCTTCTATGAGCAGTTCTTC
TRBV27	-	TRBJ2-7	-	CATRRMGGPYEQYF	TGTGCCACCAGAAGGATGGGCGGCCCCTACGAGCAGTACTTC
TRBV30	TRBD1	TRBJ2-2	-	CAWSFGQATGELFF	TGTGCCTGGAGTTTCGGACAGGCGACAGGGGAGCTGTTTTTT
TRBV4-3	TRBD1	TRBJ2-1	-	CASSQDPGTGEGCEQFF	TGCGCCAGCAGCCAAGATCCGGGGACAGGGGAAGGTTGTGAGCAGTTCTTC
TRBV2	TRBD1	TRBJ2-7	-	CASSDLTGQGSYEQYF	TGTGCCAGCAGTGATTTAACGGGACAGGGGAGCTACGAGCAGTACTTC
TRBV29-1	-	TRBJ1-1	few	CSVVGQVGEAFF	TGCAGCGTTGTAGGGCAGGTCGGTGAAGCTTTCTTT
TRBV28	-	TRBJ2-3	-	CASSPLTSTDTQYF	TGTGCCAGCAGTCCGTTGACAAGCACAGATACGCAGTATTTT
TRBV6-6	TRBD1	TRBJ1-1	-	CASSYGTGGVNTEAFF	TGTGCCAGCAGTTACGGGACAGGGGGGGTGAACACTGAAGCTTTCTTT
TRBV29-1	-	TRBJ1-2	-	CSAGESPFYGYTF	TGCAGCGCCGGGGAGTCGCCTTTCTATGGCTACACCTTC
TRBV13	-	TRBJ1-6	few	CASSSQSGEGWSSPLHF	TGTGCCAGCAGCTCCCAGAGTGGGGAGGGATGGTCATCACCCCTCCACTTT
TRBV27	-	TRBJ1-1	-	CASSGPWTASRNTEAFF	TGTGCCAGCTCCGGCCCCTGGACAGCTTCTAGGAACACTGAAGCTTTCTTT
TRBV19	-	TRBJ2-1	-	CASMGGPYNEQFF	TGTGCCAGCATGGGAGGCCCCTACAATGAGCAGTTCTTC
TRBV5-6	-	TRBJ2-5	-	CASSLAVGGARETQYF	TGTGCCAGCAGCTTGGCGGTTGGGGGGGCGCGGGAGACCCAGTACTTC
TRBV28	-	TRBJ1-1	-	CASSLGPEAFF	TGTGCCAGCAGTTTAGGGCCTGAAGCTTTCTTT
TRBV5-1	-	TRBJ2-5	once	CASSPPRPQETQYF	TGCGCCAGCAGTCCACCGAGGCCCCAAGAGACCCAGTACTTC
TRBV2	-	TRBJ2-1	-	CASTSGLHEQFF	TGTGCCAGCACCTCGGGACTCCATGAGCAGTTCTTC
TRBV7-9	-	TRBJ2-5	-	CASSLPRGRGQETQYF	TGTGCCAGCAGCTTACCCAGGGGCAGGGGACAAGAGACCCAGTACTTC
TRBV6-5	-	TRBJ2-3	-	CASSYQLTDTQYF	TGTGCCAGCAGTTATCAGCTCACAGATACGCAGTATTTT
TRBV7-9	-	TRBJ1-2	-	CASSLSFDTGTNYGYTF	TGTGCCAGCAGCTTAAGTTTCGATACGGGAACTAACTATGGCTACACCTTC
TRBV28	-	TRBJ1-1	-	CASSRAPNTEAFF	TGTGCCAGCAGCCGGGCCCCGAACACTGAAGCTTTCTTT
TRBV6-5	TRBD2	TRBJ2-1	-	CASSYLAGGGEQFF	TGTGCCAGCAGTTACTTAGCGGGGGGAGGTGAGCAGTTCTTC
TRBV7-2	-	TRBJ2-1	once	CASSSARGNEQFF	TGTGCCAGCAGCTCTGCCCGGGGTAATGAGCAGTTCTTC
TRBV5-1	-	TRBJ2-7	few	CASSPRTAYEQYF	TGCGCCAGCAGCCCCCGGACCGCCTACGAGCAGTACTTC
TRBV9	TRBD2	TRBJ2-1	-	CASSAGLVQIDEQFF	TGTGCCAGCAGCGCGGGACTAGTCCAGATCGATGAGCAGTTCTTC
TRBV5-4	-	TRBJ2-7	-	CASSFGGRIYEQYF	TGTGCCAGCAGCTTCGGAGGCAGAATCTACGAGCAGTACTTC
TRBV19	-	TRBJ1-2	-	CASSSGRGYTF	TGTGCCAGTAGTAGTGGGAGAGGCTACACCTTC
TRBV30	TRBD2	TRBJ2-7	-	CASLLAGAFEQYF	TGTGCCTCCTTACTAGCGGGAGCTTTTGAGCAGTACTTC
TRBV6-1	-	TRBJ2-7	-	CASSEVLSGNYEQYF	TGTGCCAGCAGTGAAGTTCTCTCAGGTAACTACGAGCAGTACTTC
TRBV5-4	TRBD1	TRBJ1-2	-	CASSSQGAGYGYTF	TGTGCCAGCAGCTCACAGGGGGCTGGCTATGGCTACACCTTC
TRBV5-6	-	TRBJ1-2	-	CASSFDVQGLANYGYTF	TGTGCCAGCAGCTTTGATGTCCAGGGTCTAGCTAACTATGGCTACACCTTC
TRBV11-2	-	TRBJ2-1	-	CASSGGGASYNEQFF	TGTGCCAGCAGCGGTGGGGGGGCGTCCTACAATGAGCAGTTCTTC
TRBV5-8	TRBD1	TRBJ2-1	-	CASSLQGADGNEQFF	TGTGCCAGCAGCTTACAGGGGGCTGATGGGAATGAGCAGTTCTTC
TRBV12-5	-	TRBJ2-2	once	CASGLPYGELFF	TGTGCTAGTGGTTTGCCTTACGGGGAGCTGTTTTTT
TRBV7-9	-	TRBJ1-5	-	CASSLGQGQPQHF	TGTGCCAGCAGCTTAGGCCAGGGTCAGCCCCAGCATTTT
TRBV7-6	-	TRBJ1-3	-	CASSLRAAGDIRNTIYF	TGTGCCAGCAGCTTACGGGCGGCGGGCGACATTCGGAACACCATATATTTT
TRBV2	-	TRBJ1-2	-	CASSEVPYTESDSYYGYTF	TGTGCCAGCAGTGAAGTGCCTTATACGGAATCGGACAGCTACTATGGCTACACCTTC
TRBV5-4	-	TRBJ1-1	few	CATRPQENTEAFF	TGTGCCACCCGACCACAGGAGAACACTGAAGCTTTCTTT
TRBV6-1	TRBD1	TRBJ2-7	once	CASSETGDLYEQYF	TGTGCCAGCAGTGAGACAGGGGACCTCTACGAGCAGTACTTC
TRBV5-8	-	TRBJ2-7	-	CASSLSEVPYEQYF	TGTGCCAGCAGCTTGTCTGAAGTCCCCTACGAGCAGTACTTC
TRBV4-1	-	TRBJ1-1	-	CASSQGAHPNTEAFF	TGCGCCAGCAGCCAAGGGGCCCATCCGAACACTGAAGCTTTCTTT